The TCR beta chain described here comes from a study of T-cell memory formation after mild COVID-19. Study at large: Clusters were largely donor specific. The study, taken as a whole, reports: Whereas later expanders leaned CD4+, clones contracting day 15 to 85 showed a balanced CD4/CD8 makeup. Clones from the second wave (peaking day 37) had unconfirmed SARS-CoV-2 specificity. Pre-infection memory held some responding clones, suggesting pre-existing cross-reactive T cells responded.

TCRdb recomputed calls from the 5' RACE reads with MiXCR, one row per CDR3 protein. The table lists fewer than 350,000 distinct CDR3 sequences, roughly 15% of them singletons. A word on this clonotype: Antigen unknown.

The sequenced material came from PBMCs or a T cell subset sorted from them (not recorded which). This clonotype was sampled from a man younger than 35 who had mild COVID-19 (a few samples of this study predate the infection). Cell type and time point are not known.

The CDR3 reads CSVQGYGYTF. The DNA of the CDR3 is TGCAGCGTACAGGGCTATGGCTACACCTTC. This chain uses TRBV29-1 with TRBJ1-2, with D maybe TRBD1 (6 bases). V was pared by 6 bases and J by 4 bases, with 6 bases between. Germline-derived CDR1 and CDR2 are SQVTM and ANQGSEA. The CDR3 runs to 10 residues.